These 15 T cell receptor beta chains share one sample of origin, sequenced in a study of shared clonotypes between healthy human individuals. The assay was immunoSEQ multiplex PCR, and TCRdb's table has in-frame clones only and misses some. The sample has some 2,400,000 clones; approximately 95% are singletons. Sequencing used naive CD4+ T cells sorted from blood. Subset denoted: CD45RA+ positively selected. The source is a man between 18 and 35 years old in good health.

The table lists this clone with a count of one. The V and J genes are TRBV6-1 and TRBJ1-5, with TRBD1 identical over 7 bases. The CDR3 is 15 amino acids. In germline, CDR1 is MNHNS, CDR2 SASEGT. V gave up 5 bases and J gave up 1 base; unmatched junction bases: 5. CDR3 residues: CASSHEGGSNQPQHF. The CDR3 DNA reads as TGTGCCAGCAGTCATGAAGGGGGCAGCAATCAGCCCCAGCATTTT.

This chain joins TRBV4-1 and TRBJ1-5, with D unresolved. Trimming took 8 bases from V and 3 from J, leaving 8 bases between them. The CDR3 runs 12 residues. The V gene's germline CDR1 is MGHRA and CDR2 YSYEKL. The CDR3: CASPRVNQPQHF. The CDR3 DNA follows: TGCGCCAGCCCGAGAGTCAATCAGCCCCAGCATTTT.

The V and J genes are TRBV5-1 and TRBJ2-2; 9 bases fit TRBD2. The CDR3 is 15 amino acids. V was clipped by 1 base and J by 8 bases; unmatched bases: 6. Germline V gives CDR1 SGHRS, CDR2 YFSETQ. In DNA, the CDR3 is TGCGCCAGCAGCTTGCTAGCGGGAATGGCTGGGGAGCTGTTTTTT. Its translation: CASSLLAGMAGELFF. Drawing the rest from reference TRBV5-1 and TRBJ2-2, the complete variable domain is KAGVTQTPRYLIKTRGQQVTLSCSPISGHRSVSWYQQTPGQGLQFLFEYFSETQRNKGNFPGRFSGRQFSNSRSEMNVSTLELGDSALYLCASSLLAGMAGELFFGEGSRLTVL.

The CDR3 loop reads CASSLRGSPLHF. The CDR3 DNA is TGTGCCAGCAGTTTGAGGGGTTCACCCCTCCACTTT. The V gene is TRBV27, the J gene TRBJ1-6; tentative D call: TRBD1 (5 bases). Germline V gene data show CDR1 as MNHEY and CDR2 as SMNVEV (reference sequence). The CDR3 is 12 residues long. Trimming left V 3 bases short and J 9 bases short, with 6 bases between.

The chain carries TRBV7-6 and TRBJ2-7, with D possibly matching TRBD1 (5 bases). The germline CDR1 and CDR2 sequences are SGHVS and FNYEAQ. This CDR3 spans 15 amino acids. Trimming removed 0 bases from V and 3 bases from J, with 12 bases in between. The CDR3, as DNA: TGTGCCAGCAGCTTAGCCCAGGGAACGGGCTACGAGCAGTACTTC. The encoded protein is CASSLAQGTGYEQYF.

Only one count was recorded for this clone. Other DNA sequences in this specimen translate into the identical CDR3. The gene calls are TRBV2 and TRBJ2-7; D unclear. Germline CDR1 reads SNHLY; CDR2 reads FYNNEI. Trimming cost V 6 bases and J 4 bases, with 7 bases left between them. The length of the CDR3 is 11 residues. Here the CDR3 DNA reads TGTGCCAGCAGCCGTGAATACGAGCAGTACTTC. This encodes CASSREYEQYF.

This clone was recorded a few times. Other DNA sequences of this sample code for an identical CDR3. The V and J genes are TRBV4-1 and TRBJ1-6, with a tentative D call TRBD1 (5 bases). Germline V gene sequence: CDR1 MGHRA, CDR2 YSYEKL. There are 14 residues in the CDR3. V shed 0 bases and J shed 10 bases, with 10 bases lying between them. This CDR3 is CASSQEGRGSPLHF. Here the CDR3 DNA reads TGCGCCAGCAGCCAAGAAGGCCGGGGCTCACCCCTCCACTTT.

The chain couples TRBV2 to TRBJ1-5, with 9 bases fitting TRBD1. The CDR3 is made up of 13 amino acids. CDR1 SNHLY and CDR2 FYNNEI come from the germline V gene. V shed 7 bases and J 6 bases; nucleotides not matched to a gene: 4. This CDR3 reads CASTGTGFQPQHF. For the CDR3, the DNA is TGTGCCAGCACCGGGACAGGGTTTCAGCCCCAGCATTTT.

Turning to this clone: This same CDR3 is encoded by further DNA sequences in the sample. This sequence joins TRBV18 and TRBJ2-7; 10 nucleotides line up with TRBD2. V dropped 3 bases and J dropped 3; count of bases not matched to a gene: 5. This CDR3 has 15 residues. CDR1 is KGHSH and CDR2 is LQKENI in the germline V gene. In DNA form, the CDR3 reads TGTGCCAGCTCACCCAGGACTAGCGGCATCTACGAGCAGTACTTC. It encodes CASSPRTSGIYEQYF.

V usage is TRBV6-1 and J usage is TRBJ1-6, with 7 bases aligning to TRBD1. CDR1 is MNHNS, CDR2 SASEGT, per germline. V was pared by 5 bases and J by 7 bases, with 8 bases of the junction left unmatched. The CDR3 runs 15 residues. The CDR3 nucleotides are TGTGCCAGCAGTCTTGGACAGGACGGGAATTCACCCCTCCACTTT. Its translation is CASSLGQDGNSPLHF.

This clone is a singleton in its sample. The J gene is TRBJ2-3, the V gene TRBV28; 7 nucleotides align to TRBD2. The CDR3 contains 17 residues. Germline CDR1 MDHEN, CDR2 SYDVKM. V was pared by 0 bases and J by 2 bases, with 8 bases of the junction left unmatched. CDR3 loop: CASSLWVPSGSTDTQYF. The CDR3 bases are TGTGCCAGCAGTTTATGGGTTCCTAGCGGATCCACAGATACGCAGTATTTT. Full variable domain (outside the CDR3, taken from reference TRBV28 and TRBJ2-3): DVKVTQSSRYLVKRTGEKVFLECVQDMDHENMFWYRQDPGLGLRLIYFSYDVKMKEKGDIPEGYSVSREKKERFSLILESASTNQTSMYLCASSLWVPSGSTDTQYFGPGTRLTVL.

This chain joins TRBV28 and TRBJ2-1; 11 nucleotides agree with TRBD2. CDR1 is MDHEN and CDR2 is SYDVKM in the germline V gene. V gave up 11 bases and J gave up 9 bases; unmatched junction bases: 18. The CDR3 length is 16 residues. Here the CDR3 DNA reads TGTGCCTCGACGAAGGGGCTAGCGGGGGGAAAGGGTGAGCAGTTCTTC. It codes for CASTKGLAGGKGEQFF.

This sequence joins TRBV11-2 and TRBJ1-2; D remains ambiguous. The CDR3 loop spans 15 amino acids. Trimming took 1 base from V and 5 from J, leaving 14 bases between them. The germline V gene encodes CDR1 SGHAT and CDR2 FQNNGV. This CDR3 is CASSLVGMSRYGYTF. CDR3 nucleotide sequence: TGTGCCAGCAGCTTAGTGGGGATGTCTCGGTATGGCTACACCTTC. The full variable domain, in which reference TRBV11-2 and TRBJ1-2 provide the parts outside the CDR3, is EAGVAQSPRYKIIEKRQSVAFWCNPISGHATLYWYQQILGQGPKLLIQFQNNGVVDDSQLPKDRFSAERLKGVDSTLKIQPAKLEDSAVYLCASSLVGMSRYGYTFGSGTRLTVV.

V gene TRBV11-2 combines with J gene TRBJ2-7, with D perhaps TRBD2 (7 bases). Germline-derived CDR1 and CDR2 are SGHAT and FQNNGV. Trimming removed 3 bases from V and 0 bases from J, with 15 bases in between. This CDR3 has 16 residues. For the CDR3, the DNA is TGTGCCAGCAGCTTGGGGGGGCACGCACGCTCCTACGAGCAGTACTTC. Amino acids: CASSLGGHARSYEQYF.

The rearrangement joins TRBV30 to TRBJ1-4, with D tentatively TRBD1 (6 bases). The V and J ends lost 5 bases and 4 bases respectively, with 17 bases between them. Germline loops: CDR1 GTSNPN, CDR2 SVGIG (reference sequence). CDR3 length: 15 residues. The chain's CDR3 is CAWAAHRAFNEKLFF. The CDR3 DNA reads TGTGCCTGGGCGGCTCACAGGGCTTTTAATGAAAAACTGTTTTTT.